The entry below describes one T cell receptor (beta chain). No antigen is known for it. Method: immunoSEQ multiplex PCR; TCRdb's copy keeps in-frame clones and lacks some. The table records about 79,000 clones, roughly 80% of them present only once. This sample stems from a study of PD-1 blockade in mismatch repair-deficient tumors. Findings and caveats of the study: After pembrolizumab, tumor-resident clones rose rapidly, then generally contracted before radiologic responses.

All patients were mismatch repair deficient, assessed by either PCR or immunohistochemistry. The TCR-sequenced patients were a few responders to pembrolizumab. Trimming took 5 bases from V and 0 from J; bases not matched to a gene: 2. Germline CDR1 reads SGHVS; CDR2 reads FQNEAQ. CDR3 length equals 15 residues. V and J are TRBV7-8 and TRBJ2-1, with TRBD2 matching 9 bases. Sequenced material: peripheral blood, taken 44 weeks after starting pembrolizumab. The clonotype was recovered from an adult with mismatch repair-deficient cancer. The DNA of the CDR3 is TGTGCCAGCAGCCGACTAGCGGACTCCTACAATGAGCAGTTCTTC. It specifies CASSRLADSYNEQFF.